The 24 T cell receptor beta chains presented below share a single source sample, sequenced in a study of blood T cells in healthy people across ages. Combining a sample-barcoded 5' primer with a J-beta primer mix, a second PCR ran for roughly 6 to 12 cycles. Via MiXCR, TCRdb re-called the 5' RACE reads, giving one row per CDR3 protein. The sample gives some 800,000 distinct CDR3 sequences, more than 20% of which show up once; approximately 4% is in the top ten. This sample was also put to use in a study of T cells of mothers and their children.

Sequencing input: blood. These receptors originate from a boy between 10 and 17 years old in good health.

This clonotype was recorded at least ten times. The chain has TRBV29-1 and TRBJ2-5; D may be TRBD2 (7 bases). The J call may be in error: the DNA end matches TRBJ2-7 better. The CDR3 extends over 12 amino acids. Germline CDR1 reads SQVTM; CDR2 reads ANQGSEA. The CDR3 DNA sequence: TGCAGCGTTGAGGGGGGGCGCTACGAGCAGTACTTC. Translating gives CSVEGGRYEQYF.

This chain links TRBV9 with TRBJ2-7; a weak D match, TRBD2 (5 bases). Trimming took 3 bases from V and 6 from J, leaving 16 bases between them. From germline, CDR1 is SGDLS and CDR2 YYNGEE. The CDR3 spans 14 residues. The CDR3 DNA reads as TGTGCCAGCAGCGCCTCCGTGGGTCGGGGCGAGCAGTACTTC. Translated: CASSASVGRGEQYF. Filled out from reference TRBV9 and TRBJ2-7, the complete variable domain reads DSGVTQTPKHLITATGQRVTLRCSPRSGDLSVYWYQQSLDQGLQFLIQYYNGEERAKGNILERFSAQQFPDLHSELNLSSLELGDSALYFCASSASVGRGEQYFGPGTRLTVT.

This clonotype was counted between two and nine times. One junction end disagrees with the germline gene, perhaps due to a read error. The chain uses TRBV3-1 and TRBJ2-1; TRBD2 matches at 7 bases. The CDR3 runs 17 residues. Germline CDR1 reads LGHDT; CDR2 reads YNNKEL (reference sequence). CDR3 nucleotide sequence: TGTGCCAGCAGCCAAGATGTGCTAGCGGACTCCTACAGTGAGCAGTTCTTC. It is translated as CASSQDVLADSYSEQFF.

This rearrangement joins TRBV12-3 or TRBV12-4 to TRBJ2-5; D ambiguous. The J call is uncertain, as TRBJ2-7 better fits the DNA end. The CDR3 is 14 amino acids. The CDR3 protein is CASSFSAAGYEQYF. The CDR3 DNA reads TGTGCCAGCAGTTTTTCCGCGGCCGGCTACGAGCAGTACTTC.

V usage is TRBV6-2 or TRBV6-3 and J usage is TRBJ2-7, with unresolved D. CDR1 is MNHEY and CDR2 is SVGEGT in the germline V gene. With 1 base removed from V and 2 bases from J, the gap between germline ends came to 9 bases. The CDR3 contains 14 residues. The CDR3 nucleotides are TGTGCCAGCAGTTACTACGGTGCAACCTACGAGCAGTACTTC. It is translated as CASSYYGATYEQYF.

To note about this clonotype: Relative to the germline gene, one junction end is altered; a read error may explain this. V usage is TRBV4-3 and J usage is TRBJ2-5; 12 bases match TRBD2. The CDR3 sequence is 16 residues long. Germline CDR1 LGHNA, CDR2 YSLEER. The CDR3: CASSHPSSGGAHELLF. CDR3 in DNA: TGCGCCAGCAGCCATCCTTCTAGCGGGGGGGCCCATGAGCTCCTCTTC.

This clonotype occurred a few times. The rearrangement uses TRBV7-2 and TRBJ2-3; D assignment may be TRBD1 or TRBD2 (5 bases each). Germline V gene sequence: CDR1 SGHTA, CDR2 FQGNSA. Trimming took off 5 bases at V and 0 bases at J, with 15 bases between the two ends. The CDR3 extends over 16 amino acids. CDR3 amino acids: CASSRAGRVSTDTQYF. In nucleotides, the CDR3 is TGTGCCAGCAGCCGAGCAGGGCGGGTTAGCACAGATACGCAGTATTTT.

The V gene is TRBV7-2, the J gene TRBJ2-3, with D perhaps TRBD1 (7 bases). V was shortened by 6 bases and J by 4 bases, with 32 bases between the two germline ends. The germline gives CDR1 SGHTA, CDR2 FQGNSA. This CDR3 contains 20 residues. CDR3 amino acids: CASRPQRSSGGRLESDTQYF. The DNA for the CDR3 is TGTGCCAGCAGGCCCCAACGTTCGTCAGGGGGGAGGTTGGAGTCAGATACGCAGTATTTT.

This clonotype came up a few times. The V gene is TRBV7-9, the J gene TRBJ2-1, with TRBD2 identical over 8 bases. J gave up 1 base and V 0 bases, and 8 bases lay outside the gene matches. The CDR3 is made up of 18 amino acids. Germline CDR1 is SEHNR and CDR2 is FQNEAQ (reference sequence). The CDR3 region is CASSLAINSGMSYNEQFF. DNA for the CDR3: TGTGCCAGCAGCTTAGCTATTAATAGCGGGATGTCCTACAATGAGCAGTTCTTC.

CDR3 protein: CASSHKDTQYF. CDR3 nucleotides: TGTGCCAGCAGCCATAAAGATACGCAGTATTTT. The chain couples TRBV7-2 to TRBJ2-3; D is unclear. The germline CDR1 and CDR2 sequences are SGHTA and FQGNSA. V lost 5 bases to trimming and J lost 5 bases, with 5 bases between them. The CDR3 covers 11 residues.

There are a few counts of this clonotype. This chain links TRBV20-1 with TRBJ1-5, with TRBD1 matching over 8 bases. In germline, CDR1 is DFQATT, CDR2 SNEGSKA (reference sequence). The J segment lost 5 bases and the V segment lost 7 bases, leaving 10 bases of the junction unmatched. The CDR3 sequence is 14 residues long. This CDR3 reads CSVRGQEGHQPQHF. CDR3 DNA sequence: TGCAGTGTCAGGGGACAGGAAGGGCATCAGCCCCAGCATTTT.

The genes are TRBV3-1 and TRBJ2-4; D perhaps matches TRBD2 (5 bases). Germline V gives CDR1 LGHDT, CDR2 YNNKEL (reference sequence). There are 19 residues in the CDR3. Trimming pared 0 bases from V and 5 bases from J, leaving 23 bases between. CDR3 sequence (DNA): TGTGCCAGCAGCCAAGATCAAGGGAGACGGATCTCGGCCCAAAACATTCAGTACTTC. Protein sequence: CASSQDQGRRISAQNIQYF.

The sample holds a few counts of this clonotype. The CDR3 region is CASSYSQGIYGYTF. The CDR3 DNA reads as TGTGCCAGCAGTTACTCGCAGGGAATCTATGGCTACACCTTC. This chain connects TRBV6-5 to TRBJ1-2; TRBD1 is a possible D gene (5 bases). The CDR3 extends over 14 amino acids. CDR1 MNHEY and CDR2 SVGAGI come from the germline V gene. Deletions cut 0 bases from V and 4 bases from J, with 9 bases between.

This rearrangement joins TRBV7-9 to TRBJ2-5; TRBD1 matches at 9 bases. Germline loops: CDR1 SEHNR, CDR2 FQNEAQ (reference sequence). The CDR3 contains 16 residues. Losses at the gene ends were 5 bases for V and 3 bases for J; bases not matched to a gene: 10. The chain's CDR3 is CASSPRRDRGEETQYF. DNA for the CDR3: TGTGCCAGCAGCCCGCGAAGAGACAGGGGGGAAGAGACCCAGTACTTC.

In the case of this clonotype: A junction boundary mismatches the germline segment, possibly from a read error. The V and J genes are TRBV3-1 and TRBJ2-3; weak D call: TRBD2 (6 bases). The CDR3 runs to 16 residues. Looked up from germline, CDR1 is LGHDT and CDR2 is YNNKEL (reference sequence). The CDR3 here is CANSPWGLLSTDTQYF. The CDR3 DNA sequence: TGTGCCAACAGCCCGTGGGGACTTCTTAGCACAGATACGCAGTATTTT.

The sample holds a few counts of this clonotype. J is TRBJ2-5 and V is TRBV18; TRBD1 might be the D (6 bases). Judging by the DNA end, TRBJ2-1 fits better; the J call may be wrong. Germline-derived CDR1 and CDR2 are KGHSH and LQKENI. This CDR3 has 13 amino acids. DNA for the CDR3: TGTGCCAGCTCACCTGCAGGGGCAAGTGAGCAGTTCTTC. This translates into CASSPAGASEQFF.

There are a few counts of this clonotype. The J gene is TRBJ2-5, the V gene TRBV28, with D perhaps TRBD2 (5 bases). Germline CDR1 MDHEN, CDR2 SYDVKM. The CDR3 consists of 13 residues. The V end was cut by 7 bases, the J end by 5 bases, with 14 bases between. The CDR3, as DNA: TGTGCCAGCACCCTACGAGGGTGGGAGACCCAGTACTTC. It is translated as CASTLRGWETQYF.

The chain links TRBV14 to TRBJ2-5; D call uncertain. The J call may be incorrect, as the DNA end agrees better with TRBJ2-7. The CDR3 spans 15 residues. In germline, CDR1 is SGHDN, CDR2 FVKESK. CDR3 nucleotides: TGTGCCAGCAGCCAAGTCGGCCTGGATACCTACGAGCAGTACTTC. Residues: CASSQVGLDTYEQYF.

The gene calls are TRBV20-1 and TRBJ2-7, with a weak D call TRBD1 (6 bases). The J call is uncertain, as TRBJ2-1 better fits the DNA end. The V gene's germline CDR1 is DFQATT and CDR2 SNEGSKA (reference sequence). The CDR3 is 12 residues long. The CDR3 region has the DNA TGCAGTGCTAGAGATATACAGGGAGAGCAGTTCTTC. Its translation is CSARDIQGEQFF.

This clonotype was found a few times. The chain carries TRBV15 and TRBJ2-1; D may correspond to TRBD1 or TRBD2 (5 bases each). V was cut by 6 bases and J by 7 bases, with 10 bases left in between. The CDR3 runs 12 residues. The germline CDR1 and CDR2 sequences are LNHNV and YYDKDF (reference sequence). The CDR3 is CATSPGRNEQFF. Written as DNA, the CDR3 is TGTGCCACCAGTCCGGGGCGGAATGAGCAGTTCTTC.

V and J are TRBV20-1 and TRBJ2-7, with 11 bases that match TRBD1. V gave up 5 bases and J gave up 9 bases; unmatched junction bases: 15. The CDR3 loop spans 15 amino acids. CDR1 DFQATT and CDR2 SNEGSKA come from the germline V gene (reference sequence). The CDR3 reads CSAGSPGQGVQGQYF. CDR3 nucleotide sequence: TGCAGTGCTGGGAGTCCGGGACAGGGGGTACAAGGGCAGTACTTC.

This clonotype was counted only a few times. The chain joins TRBV25-1 to TRBJ1-2; D gene uncertain. Trimming took 4 bases from V and 8 from J, leaving 8 bases between them. The germline V gene encodes CDR1 MGHDK and CDR2 SYGVNS. The CDR3 is made up of 11 amino acids. The CDR3 DNA is TGTGCCAGCAGTGTCCAGGAAGGCTACACCTTC. Amino acids: CASSVQEGYTF.

The chain couples TRBV6-5 to TRBJ2-1; TRBD2 matches 7 bases. Trimming cost V 0 bases and J 2 bases; bases outside gene matches: 4. Germline V gene lookup returns CDR1 MNHEY and CDR2 SVGAGI. This CDR3 is built from 16 residues. The CDR3 region is CASSYSAGRPYNEQFF. The CDR3 DNA is TGTGCCAGCAGTTACTCAGCCGGGAGGCCCTACAATGAGCAGTTCTTC.

The chain is built from TRBV20-1 and TRBJ1-5, with no clear D. Germline V gene sequence: CDR1 DFQATT, CDR2 SNEGSKA (reference sequence). V lost 0 bases, J lost 3 bases, and 12 bases lay in between. The CDR3 is 15 amino acids. CDR3 amino acids: CSARDTGRSNQPQHF. CDR3 nucleotide sequence: TGCAGTGCTAGAGATACGGGGAGATCCAATCAGCCCCAGCATTTT.